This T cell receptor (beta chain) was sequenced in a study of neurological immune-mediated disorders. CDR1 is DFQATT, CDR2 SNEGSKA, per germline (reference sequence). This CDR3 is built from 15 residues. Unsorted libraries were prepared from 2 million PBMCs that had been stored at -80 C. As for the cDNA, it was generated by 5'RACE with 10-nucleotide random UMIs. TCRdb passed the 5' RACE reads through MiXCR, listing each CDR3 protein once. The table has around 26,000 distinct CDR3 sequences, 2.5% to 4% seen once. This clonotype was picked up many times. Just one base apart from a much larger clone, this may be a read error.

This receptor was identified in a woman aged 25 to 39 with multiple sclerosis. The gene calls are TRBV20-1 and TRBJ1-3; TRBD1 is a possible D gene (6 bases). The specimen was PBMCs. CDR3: CSARVARGSGKTIYF. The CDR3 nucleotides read TGCAGTGCTAGAGTCGCCAGGGGCTCTGGAAAAACCATATATTTT.